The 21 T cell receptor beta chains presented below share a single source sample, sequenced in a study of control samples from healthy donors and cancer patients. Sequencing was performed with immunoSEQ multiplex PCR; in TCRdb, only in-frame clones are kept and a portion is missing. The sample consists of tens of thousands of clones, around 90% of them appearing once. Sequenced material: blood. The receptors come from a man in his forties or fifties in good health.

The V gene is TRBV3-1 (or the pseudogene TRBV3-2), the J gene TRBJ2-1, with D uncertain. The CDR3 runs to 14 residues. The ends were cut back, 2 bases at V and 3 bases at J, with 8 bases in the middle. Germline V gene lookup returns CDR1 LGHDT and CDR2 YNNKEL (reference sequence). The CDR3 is CASSQLGGYNEQFF. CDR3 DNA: TGTGCCAGCAGCCAACTGGGTGGCTACAATGAGCAGTTCTTC.

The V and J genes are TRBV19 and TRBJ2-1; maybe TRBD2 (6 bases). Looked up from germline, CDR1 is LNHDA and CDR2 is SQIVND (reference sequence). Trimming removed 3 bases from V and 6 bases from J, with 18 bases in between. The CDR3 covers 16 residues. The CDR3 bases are TGTGCCAGTAGTATGTCGGGAGCCCTGAGAATCAATGAGCAGTTCTTC. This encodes CASSMSGALRINEQFF.

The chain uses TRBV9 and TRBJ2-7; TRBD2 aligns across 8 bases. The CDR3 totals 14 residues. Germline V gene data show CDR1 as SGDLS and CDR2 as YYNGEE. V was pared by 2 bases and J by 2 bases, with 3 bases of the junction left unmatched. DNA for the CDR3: TGTGCCAGCAGCGTCGGGAGGGGGGCCTACGAGCAGTACTTC. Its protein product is CASSVGRGAYEQYF.

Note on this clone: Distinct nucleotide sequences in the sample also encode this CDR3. The DNA of the CDR3 is TGCGCCAGCAGCTTGGCCCCCACGGGGAATGAGCAGTTCTTC. It is translated as CASSLAPTGNEQFF. The V and J genes are TRBV5-1 and TRBJ2-1; TRBD2 might be the D (5 bases). V was shortened by 0 bases and J by 7 bases, with 11 bases between the two germline ends. This CDR3 is 14 amino acids long. In germline, CDR1 is SGHRS, CDR2 YFSETQ.

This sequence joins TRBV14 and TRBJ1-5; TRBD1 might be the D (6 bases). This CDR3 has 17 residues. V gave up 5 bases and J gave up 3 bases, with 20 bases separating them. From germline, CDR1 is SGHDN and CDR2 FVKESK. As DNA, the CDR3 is TGTGCCAGCAGCGACTACAGGGTTTCCCCCCCCAATCAGCCCCAGCATTTT. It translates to CASSDYRVSPPNQPQHF.

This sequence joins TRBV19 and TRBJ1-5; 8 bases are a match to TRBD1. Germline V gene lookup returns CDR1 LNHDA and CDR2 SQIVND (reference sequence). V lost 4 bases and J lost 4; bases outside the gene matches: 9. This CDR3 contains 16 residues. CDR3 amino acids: CASSTDRGRGNQPQHF. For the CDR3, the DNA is TGTGCCAGTAGTACCGACAGGGGACGGGGAAATCAGCCCCAGCATTTT.

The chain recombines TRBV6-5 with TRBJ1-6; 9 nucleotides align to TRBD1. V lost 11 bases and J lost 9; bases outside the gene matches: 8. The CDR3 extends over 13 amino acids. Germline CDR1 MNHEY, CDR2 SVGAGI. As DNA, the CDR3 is TGTGCCGTCTGGGGACAGGGTTCTTCACCCCTCCACTTT. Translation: CAVWGQGSSPLHF.

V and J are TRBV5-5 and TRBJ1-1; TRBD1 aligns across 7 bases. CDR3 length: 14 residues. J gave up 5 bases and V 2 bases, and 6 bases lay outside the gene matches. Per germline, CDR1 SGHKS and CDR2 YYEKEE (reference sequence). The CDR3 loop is CASSFSTGRTEAFF. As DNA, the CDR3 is TGTGCCAGCAGCTTTTCGACAGGGAGGACTGAAGCTTTCTTT.

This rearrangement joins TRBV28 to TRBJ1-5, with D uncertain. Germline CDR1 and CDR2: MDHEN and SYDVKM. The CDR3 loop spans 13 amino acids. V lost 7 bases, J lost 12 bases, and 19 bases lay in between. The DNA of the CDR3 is TGTGCCAGCACCCGAGGAACTGAACTTCACCAGCATTTT. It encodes CASTRGTELHQHF.

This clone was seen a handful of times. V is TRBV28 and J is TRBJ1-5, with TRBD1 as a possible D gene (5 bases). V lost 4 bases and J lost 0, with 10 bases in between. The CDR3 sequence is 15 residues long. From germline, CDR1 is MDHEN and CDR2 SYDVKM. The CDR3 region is CASSYRQYSNQPQHF. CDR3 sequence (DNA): TGTGCCAGCAGTTACCGACAGTATAGCAATCAGCCCCAGCATTTT.

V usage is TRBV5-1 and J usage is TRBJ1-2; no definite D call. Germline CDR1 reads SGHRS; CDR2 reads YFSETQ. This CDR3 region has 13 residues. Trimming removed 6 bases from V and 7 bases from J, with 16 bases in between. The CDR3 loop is CASTEPGVSGYTF. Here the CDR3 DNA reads TGCGCCAGCACCGAACCCGGGGTGTCTGGCTACACCTTC.

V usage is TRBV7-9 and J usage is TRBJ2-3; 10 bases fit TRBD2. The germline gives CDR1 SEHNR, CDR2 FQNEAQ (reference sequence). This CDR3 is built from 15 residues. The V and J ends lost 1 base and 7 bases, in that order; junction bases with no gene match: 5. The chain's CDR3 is CASSLVSGRANTQYF. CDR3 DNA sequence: TGTGCCAGCAGCTTAGTAAGCGGGAGGGCCAATACGCAGTATTTT.

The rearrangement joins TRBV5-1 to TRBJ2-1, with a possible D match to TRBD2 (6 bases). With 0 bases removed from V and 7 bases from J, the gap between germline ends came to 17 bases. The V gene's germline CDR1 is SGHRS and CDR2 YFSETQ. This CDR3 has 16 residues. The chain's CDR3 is CASSLATGLPGNEQFF. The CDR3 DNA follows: TGCGCCAGCAGCTTGGCAACGGGACTGCCGGGTAATGAGCAGTTCTTC.

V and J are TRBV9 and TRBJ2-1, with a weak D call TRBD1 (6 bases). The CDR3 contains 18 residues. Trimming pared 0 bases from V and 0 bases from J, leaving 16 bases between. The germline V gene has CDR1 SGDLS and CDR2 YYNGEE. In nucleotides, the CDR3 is TGTGCCAGCAGCGTAGAAGGCAGGGGACATAGCTCCTACAATGAGCAGTTCTTC. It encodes CASSVEGRGHSSYNEQFF.

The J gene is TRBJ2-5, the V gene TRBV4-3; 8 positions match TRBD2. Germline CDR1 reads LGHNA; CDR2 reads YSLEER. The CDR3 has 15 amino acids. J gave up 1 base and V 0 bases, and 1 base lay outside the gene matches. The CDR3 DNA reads TGCGCCAGCAGCCAAGATCTAGCGGGCCAAGAGACCCAGTACTTC. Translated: CASSQDLAGQETQYF.

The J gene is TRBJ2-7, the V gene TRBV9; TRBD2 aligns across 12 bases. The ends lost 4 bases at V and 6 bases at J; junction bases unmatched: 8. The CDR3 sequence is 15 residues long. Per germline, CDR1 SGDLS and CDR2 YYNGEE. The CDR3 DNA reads TGTGCCAGCAGCCCAAGACTAGCGGGGGATGGCGAGCAGTACTTC. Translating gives CASSPRLAGDGEQYF.

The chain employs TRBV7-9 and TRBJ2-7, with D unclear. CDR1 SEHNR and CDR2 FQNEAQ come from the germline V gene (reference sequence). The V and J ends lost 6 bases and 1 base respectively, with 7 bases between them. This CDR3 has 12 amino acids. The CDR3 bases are TGTGCCAGCAGGGAAGGGTCCTACGAGCAGTACTTC. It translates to CASREGSYEQYF.

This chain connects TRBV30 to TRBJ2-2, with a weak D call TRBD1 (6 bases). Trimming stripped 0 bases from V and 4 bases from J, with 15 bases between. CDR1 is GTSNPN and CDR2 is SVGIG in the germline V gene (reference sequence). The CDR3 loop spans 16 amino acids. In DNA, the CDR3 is TGTGCCTGGAGTGTACAGGGACGAAAGAGCACCGGGGAGCTGTTTTTT. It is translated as CAWSVQGRKSTGELFF.

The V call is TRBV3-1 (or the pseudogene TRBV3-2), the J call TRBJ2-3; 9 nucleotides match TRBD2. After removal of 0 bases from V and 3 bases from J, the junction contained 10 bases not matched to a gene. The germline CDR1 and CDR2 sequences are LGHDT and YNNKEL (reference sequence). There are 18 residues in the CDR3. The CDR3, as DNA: TGTGCCAGCAGCCAAGACGGGGCGGCGGGAGGGCCTACAGATACGCAGTATTTT. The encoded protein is CASSQDGAAGGPTDTQYF.

The DNA for the CDR3 is TGTGCCATCAGTGATGTGGCAATAACCGGGGAGCTGTTTTTT. This translates into CAISDVAITGELFF. The genes are TRBV10-3 and TRBJ2-2; D is undetermined. This CDR3 is 14 amino acids long. With 3 bases removed from V and 5 bases from J, the gap between germline ends came to 10 bases. Germline V gene lookup returns CDR1 ENHRY and CDR2 SYGVKD.

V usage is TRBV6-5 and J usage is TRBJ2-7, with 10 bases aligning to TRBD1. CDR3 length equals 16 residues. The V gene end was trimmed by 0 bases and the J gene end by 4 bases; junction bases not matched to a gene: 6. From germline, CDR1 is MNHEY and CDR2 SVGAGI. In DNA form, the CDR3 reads TGTGCCAGCAGTTACTCAGCCGGGACAGGGGCTTACGAGCAGTACTTC. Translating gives CASSYSAGTGAYEQYF.